This T cell receptor (beta chain) was sequenced in a study of T cells in Graves' hyperthyroidism and ophthalmopathy. Patients aged 18 to 65 had newly diagnosed hyperthyroidism that had lasted under 2 months. RNA transcripts provided the source from which TCR beta CDR3 regions were amplified. HTBI primers were employed in a first-round RT-PCR of the TCR CDR3. TCRdb used MiXCR to reprocess the multiplex PCR reads, holding one entry per CDR3 protein. Of 350,000 to 450,000 distinct CDR3 sequences in the sample, roughly 17% were seen once. Worth noting for this clonotype: Its cognate antigen is unknown.

The study, taken as a whole, reports: In the analysis, a 13 V-J model separated ophthalmopathy from stable hyperthyroidism. Among clonotypes expanded in thyroid above 0.001, most were also found in blood.

CDR1 and CDR2 (germline): LGHNA, YNFKEQ. Trimming stripped 0 bases from V and 4 bases from J, with 9 bases between. The CDR3 length is 14 residues. This receptor was obtained from a woman aged 25 to 45 with Graves' hyperthyroidism that later progressed to Graves' ophthalmopathy. V gene TRBV4-2 combines with J gene TRBJ1-1, with a weak D call TRBD1 (5 bases). The sample taken for sequencing was blood. CDR3 DNA sequence: TGTGCCAGCAGCCAAGACGGGGGGATCACTGAAGCTTTCTTT. As protein: CASSQDGGITEAFF.